One and the same sample provided the 31 T cell receptor beta chains below, sequenced in a study of cytomegalovirus exposure and HLA in healthy donors. PCR used 60 Vbeta primers and 13 Jbeta primers. The repertoire was sequenced with immunoSEQ multiplex PCR; TCRdb's copy has only in-frame clones and lacks some. This sample carries about 150,000 clones, less than 90% of them seen once, and the ten largest clones take around 0.41%. The specimen was PBMCs. The source is a boy aged 2 to 10 in good health and CMV-seronegative.

The V and J genes are TRBV5-4 and TRBJ2-7; TRBD1 aligns across 9 bases. V lost 0 bases to trimming and J lost 4 bases; unmatched junction nucleotides: 5. In germline, CDR1 is SGHNT, CDR2 YYREEE (reference sequence). The CDR3 runs 15 residues. CDR3 in DNA: TGTGCCAGCAGCTTGGAACAGGGGGCGATTTACGAGCAGTACTTC. Amino acids: CASSLEQGAIYEQYF. Variable domain in full (rest from reference TRBV5-4 and TRBJ2-7): ETGVTQSPTHLIKTRGQQVTLRCSSQSGHNTVSWYQQALGQGPQFIFQYYREEENGRGNFPPRFSGLQFPNYSSELNVNALELDDSALYLCASSLEQGAIYEQYFGPGTRLTVT.

The J gene is TRBJ1-5, the V gene TRBV19; 7 nucleotides align to TRBD1. The CDR3 spans 15 residues. Germline V gene lookup returns CDR1 LNHDA and CDR2 SQIVND (reference sequence). V shed 7 bases, J shed 2 bases, and the junction held 8 bases outside the gene matches. The DNA for the CDR3 is TGTGCCAGTAACGACAGGGCCTCGGGCAATCAGCCCCAGCATTTT. Encoded protein: CASNDRASGNQPQHF. Supplemented by reference TRBV19 and TRBJ1-5, the full variable domain reads DGGITQSPKYLFRKEGQNVTLSCEQNLNHDAMYWYRQDPGQGLRLIYYSQIVNDFQKGDIAEGYSVSREKKESFPLTVTSAQKNPTAFYLCASNDRASGNQPQHFGDGTRLSIL.

This clone occurred once. CDR3 residues: CASSETTGEEQYF. CDR3 DNA sequence: TGCGCCAGCAGTGAGACGACAGGGGAAGAGCAGTACTTC. The chain employs TRBV10-1 and TRBJ2-7; 8 bases are a match to TRBD1. The CDR3 spans 13 residues. J gave up 7 bases and V 2 bases, and 4 bases lay outside the gene matches. Germline assignment: CDR1 WNHNN and CDR2 SYGVQD (reference sequence).

The chain uses TRBV4-1 and TRBJ2-3; 9 bases match TRBD2. Trimming at V came to 4 bases and at J to 0 bases, leaving 8 bases not matched to a gene. The CDR3 is 17 amino acids. CDR1 and CDR2 (germline): MGHRA, YSYEKL. The CDR3, as DNA: TGCGCCAGCAGCCTTGTAAAGGCGGGAGGGAGCACAGATACGCAGTATTTT. Its translation: CASSLVKAGGSTDTQYF.

The chain joins TRBV4-1 to TRBJ2-5; TRBD2 agrees at 9 bases. This CDR3 comprises 14 residues. The germline V gene encodes CDR1 MGHRA and CDR2 YSYEKL. Unmatched junction bases numbered 1, after V lost 3 bases and J lost 2 bases. Written as DNA, the CDR3 is TGCGCCAGCAGCCAGCTAGCGGGACAAGAGACCCAGTACTTC. Amino acids: CASSQLAGQETQYF.

This chain connects TRBV5-1 to TRBJ2-2; D is undetermined. There are 12 residues in the CDR3. V was trimmed by 4 bases and J by 6 bases, leaving 7 bases between them. The germline CDR1 and CDR2 sequences are SGHRS and YFSETQ. CDR3 loop: CASSQVPGELFF. DNA of the CDR3: TGCGCCAGCAGCCAGGTTCCCGGGGAGCTGTTTTTT.

This sequence joins TRBV7-9 and TRBJ2-5, with a tentative D call TRBD2 (6 bases). Trimming cost V 7 bases and J 2 bases, with 17 bases left between them. This CDR3 comprises 15 residues. Germline V gene data show CDR1 as SEHNR and CDR2 as FQNEAQ (reference sequence). CDR3 amino acids: CASTQMGGIQETQYF. In nucleotides, the CDR3 is TGTGCCAGCACCCAAATGGGGGGAATTCAAGAGACCCAGTACTTC. The full variable domain, in which reference TRBV7-9 and TRBJ2-5 provide the parts outside the CDR3, is DTGVSQNPRHKITKRGQNVTFRCDPISEHNRLYWYRQTLGQGPEFLTYFQNEAQLEKSRLLSDRFSAERPKGSFSTLEIQRTEQGDSAMYLCASTQMGGIQETQYFGPGTRLLVL.

This sequence joins TRBV2 and TRBJ1-1, with 8 bases fitting TRBD1. This CDR3 comprises 16 residues. Looked up from germline, CDR1 is SNHLY and CDR2 is FYNNEI. V was clipped by 6 bases and J by 1 base; unmatched bases: 10. Here the CDR3 DNA reads TGTGCCAGCAGAGATACAGGGGGAAGAGGGAACACTGAAGCTTTCTTT. Amino acid sequence: CASRDTGGRGNTEAFF. Variable domain in full (rest from reference TRBV2 and TRBJ1-1): EPEVTQTPSHQVTQMGQEVILRCVPISNHLYFYWYRQILGQKVEFLVSFYNNEISEKSEIFDDQFSVERPDGSNFTLKIRSTKLEDSAMYFCASRDTGGRGNTEAFFGQGTRLTVV.

The chain combines TRBV7-9 with TRBJ1-1; D not resolved. V was clipped by 1 base and J by 6 bases, with 6 bases between them. Germline lookup yields CDR1 SEHNR and CDR2 FQNEAQ (reference sequence). There are 12 residues in the CDR3. CDR3 DNA sequence: TGTGCCAGCAGCTTAGGGGAGGCTGAAGCTTTCTTT. This codes for CASSLGEAEAFF.

This clone appeared once. The gene calls are TRBV4-2 and TRBJ2-7; 11 nucleotides agree with TRBD2. There are 19 residues in the CDR3. Germline V gene lookup returns CDR1 LGHNA and CDR2 YNFKEQ. The V gene end was trimmed by 4 bases and the J gene end by 7 bases; junction bases not matched to a gene: 21. The CDR3 DNA sequence: TGTGCCAGCAGCCCTTTTTTGTGGACTAGCGGGCTAAGGGTATGGGAGCAGTACTTC. Translation gives CASSPFLWTSGLRVWEQYF.

This clone was counted only a few times. This CDR3 reads CASRTGTGSEQYF. DNA of the CDR3: TGTGCCAGCAGGACCGGGACAGGGAGCGAGCAGTACTTC. The chain carries TRBV27 and TRBJ2-7; TRBD1 agrees at 9 bases. The CDR3 runs 13 residues. Germline V gene lookup returns CDR1 MNHEY and CDR2 SMNVEV (reference sequence). J lost 6 bases, V lost 6 bases, and 6 bases had no gene match.

The V gene is TRBV5-6, the J gene TRBJ2-5; no clear D. The J call may be in error: the DNA end matches TRBJ2-7 better. The germline gives CDR1 SGHDT, CDR2 YYEEEE. CDR3 size: 14 residues. The CDR3 reads CASSLVVDSYEQYF. The CDR3 DNA is TGTGCCAGCAGCTTGGTGGTAGATTCTTACGAGCAGTACTTC.

CDR3 bases: TGTGCCAGCAGTCTGCGGAGGGCAGAGACCCAGTACTTC. As protein: CASSLRRAETQYF. The rearrangement uses TRBV27 and TRBJ2-5; TRBD2 might be the D (6 bases). Per germline, CDR1 MNHEY and CDR2 SMNVEV (reference sequence). CDR3 length equals 13 residues. V was shortened by 5 bases and J by 4 bases, with 11 bases between the two germline ends.

This clone was detected a few times. The chain has TRBV20-1 and TRBJ2-7; D not certain. Trimming took 1 base from V and 3 from J, leaving 4 bases between them. The CDR3 has 11 amino acids. CDR1 and CDR2 (germline): DFQATT, SNEGSKA (reference sequence). The CDR3 is CSARGDYEQYF. In DNA form, the CDR3 reads TGCAGTGCTAGAGGCGACTACGAGCAGTACTTC.

The chain has TRBV5-5 and TRBJ1-5; no clear D gene. This CDR3 is built from 18 residues. The germline CDR1 and CDR2 sequences are SGHKS and YYEKEE (reference sequence). V was clipped by 1 base and J by 0 bases, with 17 bases between them. CDR3: CASSLNDQTGYSNQPQHF. The CDR3 DNA follows: TGTGCCAGCAGCTTGAACGACCAGACGGGATATAGCAATCAGCCCCAGCATTTT.

The chain uses TRBV13 and TRBJ2-7, with 12 nucleotides matching TRBD2. V shed 3 bases and J 7 bases; nucleotides not matched to a gene: 13. In germline, CDR1 is PRHDT, CDR2 FYEKMQ (reference sequence). CDR3 length: 17 amino acids. For the CDR3, the DNA is TGTGCCAGCAGCTTCGGACTAGCGGGAACCTTTCTGGGGGAGCAGTACTTC. Its translation is CASSFGLAGTFLGEQYF.

This chain links TRBV6-1 with TRBJ2-1, with no clear D. V dropped 3 bases and J dropped 0 bases, with 9 bases sitting between them. CDR3 length: 15 amino acids. Germline-derived CDR1 and CDR2 are MNHNS and SASEGT. Written as DNA, the CDR3 is TGTGCCAGCAGTGAGGGTAGGAGCTCCTACAATGAGCAGTTCTTC. It yields the protein CASSEGRSSYNEQFF.

This chain links TRBV4-2 with TRBJ1-4; the D is unclear. Trimming cost V 3 bases and J 7 bases, with 6 bases left between them. CDR1 LGHNA and CDR2 YNFKEQ come from the germline V gene. The CDR3 runs 12 residues. Here the CDR3 DNA reads TGTGCCAGCAGCCACAGAAGTGAAAAACTGTTTTTT. It is translated as CASSHRSEKLFF.

CDR3: CASARGTSSSYEQYF. CDR3 nucleotide sequence: TGTGCCAGCGCCCGTGGGACTTCAAGCTCCTACGAGCAGTACTTC. The V gene is TRBV19, the J gene TRBJ2-7, with D possibly TRBD2 on 6 matching bases. V was trimmed by 9 bases and J by 0 bases, leaving 18 bases between them. The V gene's germline CDR1 is LNHDA and CDR2 SQIVND (reference sequence). The CDR3 has 15 amino acids.

The chain uses TRBV7-9 and TRBJ1-4; possibly TRBD1 for D (6 bases). From germline, CDR1 is SEHNR and CDR2 FQNEAQ (reference sequence). The CDR3 totals 14 residues. The ends were cut back, 6 bases at V and 4 bases at J, with 12 bases in the middle. The CDR3 coding sequence is TGTGCCAGCAGTGGGGGGGCCGGTAATGAAAAACTGTTTTTT. As protein: CASSGGAGNEKLFF.

The CDR3 reads CASSSRGRGANVLTF. DNA of the CDR3: TGTGCCAGCAGTTCGCGTGGTCGCGGGGCCAACGTCCTGACTTTC. The chain uses TRBV28 and TRBJ2-6; the D is unclear. Trimming shortened V by 4 bases and J by 4 bases, and 11 bases separated the two germline ends. This CDR3 contains 15 residues. Germline assignment: CDR1 MDHEN and CDR2 SYDVKM.

The gene calls are TRBV4-2 and TRBJ2-7, with D perhaps matching TRBD2 (5 bases). Germline V gives CDR1 LGHNA, CDR2 YNFKEQ. Trimming removed 0 bases at V and 3 bases at J, with 21 bases between. CDR3 length: 18 residues. The DNA of the CDR3 is TGTGCCAGCAGCCAAGATCCCCCAGATGAGGGCTCTAACTACGAGCAGTACTTC. Residues: CASSQDPPDEGSNYEQYF.

The chain carries TRBV27 and TRBJ1-2; D perhaps matches TRBD1 (6 bases). With 5 bases removed from V and 4 bases from J, the gap between germline ends came to 17 bases. The CDR3 loop spans 15 amino acids. From germline, CDR1 is MNHEY and CDR2 SMNVEV (reference sequence). This CDR3 reads CASSTRSTGGYGYTF. The CDR3 DNA is TGTGCCAGCAGTACCCGCTCGACAGGAGGCTATGGCTACACCTTC.

The DNA of the CDR3 is TGTGCCAGCTCACAACAGGGGTATCAGCCCCAGCATTTT. Its translation: CASSQQGYQPQHF. This chain joins TRBV18 and TRBJ1-5; 7 bases align to TRBD1. CDR1 and CDR2 (germline): KGHSH, LQKENI. The CDR3 covers 13 residues. V was clipped by 4 bases and J by 5 bases; unmatched bases: 2.

The genes are TRBV6-6 and TRBJ2-7; 8 bases are shared with TRBD1. Germline V gene data show CDR1 as MNHNY and CDR2 as SVGAGI (reference sequence). Germline trimming cut 6 bases from V and 1 base from J; bases unmatched to any gene: 8. This CDR3 region has 15 residues. CDR3 protein: CASSPSRTGSYEQYF. CDR3 coding DNA: TGTGCCAGCAGCCCATCTCGGACAGGGTCCTACGAGCAGTACTTC.

This clone appeared once. The V call is TRBV30, the J call TRBJ2-1; 15 bases agree with TRBD2. Germline CDR1 is GTSNPN and CDR2 is SVGIG (reference sequence). This CDR3 has 17 residues. Trimming at V came to 3 bases and at J to 12 bases, leaving 15 bases not matched to a gene. Here the CDR3 reads CAWRGLTGLAGGLGQFF. CDR3 DNA: TGTGCCTGGAGGGGGCTCACTGGACTAGCGGGAGGGTTGGGGCAGTTCTTC. The full variable domain, in which reference TRBV30 and TRBJ2-1 provide the parts outside the CDR3, is SQTIHQWPATLVQPVGSPLSLECTVEGTSNPNLYWYRQAAGRGLQLLFYSVGIGQISSEVPQNLSASRPQDRQFILSSKKLLLSDSGFYLCAWRGLTGLAGGLGQFFGPGTRLTVL.

The chain has TRBV27 and TRBJ2-3, with unresolved D. This CDR3 has 13 amino acids. V was clipped by 4 bases and J by 5 bases, with 10 bases between them. Germline CDR1 is MNHEY and CDR2 is SMNVEV (reference sequence). CDR3 region: CASSSSRRDTQYF. As DNA, the CDR3 is TGTGCCAGCAGTTCATCTAGGAGAGATACGCAGTATTTT.

This clone has just a few counts. The chain recombines TRBV10-3 with TRBJ1-1, with a tentative D call TRBD1 (6 bases). The germline gives CDR1 ENHRY, CDR2 SYGVKD. CDR3 length: 15 residues. Trimming pared 4 bases from V and 3 bases from J, leaving 15 bases between. DNA for the CDR3: TGTGCCATCAGTGGCGCGGTTTCAGGGGACACTGAAGCTTTCTTT. Amino acid sequence: CAISGAVSGDTEAFF.

This clone was counted between two and nine times. The CDR3 reads CASSLGVLATEAFF. The CDR3 DNA is TGTGCCAGCAGCTTGGGAGTCCTTGCCACTGAAGCTTTCTTT. V gene TRBV7-9 combines with J gene TRBJ1-1, with D hard to call. Looked up from germline, CDR1 is SEHNR and CDR2 is FQNEAQ (reference sequence). This CDR3 region has 14 residues. Deletions cut 3 bases from V and 4 bases from J, with 12 bases between.

In DNA, the CDR3 is TGTGCCAGTAGTATGGGAGTCTACAATGAGCAGTTCTTC. Residues: CASSMGVYNEQFF. The chain carries TRBV19 and TRBJ2-1; tentatively, D is TRBD2 (5 bases). With 3 bases removed from V and 3 bases from J, the gap between germline ends came to 6 bases. Germline V gene data show CDR1 as LNHDA and CDR2 as SQIVND (reference sequence). CDR3 length: 13 amino acids.

J is TRBJ2-7 and V is TRBV21-1; the table assigns TRBD2, which was not confirmed against the DNA. TRBV21-1 is a recognized pseudogene. The CDR3 has 13 amino acids. Here the CDR3 reads CASSKDGSYEQYF. CDR3 bases: TGTGCCAGCAGCAAAGACGGTTCCTACGAGCAGTACTTC.